This is a list of T cell receptor beta chains from one sample in a study of blood T cell repertoires in COVID-19. Assay used: immunoSEQ multiplex PCR; TCRdb lists only in-frame clones, some missing. The profile shows about 350,000 clones, about 88% of them singletons. Sequenced input: PBMCs or T cells enriched from blood (not recorded which). The source of these receptors is a woman in her 30s who had recovered from COVID-19. Both conserved end residues are part of each CDR3. A D gene is named only where the DNA matches it firmly. Expanded clones are given a class, and other clones once, few, many or no size at all.

-,-,TRBJ1-6,TRBV7-5,CARIQPRRVTPLHF,TGTGCCAGAATCCAACCTCGGAGGGTTACACCCCTCCACTTT
few,TRBD1,TRBJ1-2,TRBV12-5,CASGLRQGRGYTF,TGTGCTAGTGGTTTGAGACAGGGGCGGGGCTACACCTTC
-,TRBD1,TRBJ2-6,TRBV28,CASSRTGAGANVLTF,TGTGCCAGCAGCCGTACAGGGGCTGGGGCCAACGTCCTGACTTTC
-,TRBD1,TRBJ1-6,TRBV6-2/TRBV6-3,CASSRQGNSPLHF,TGTGCCAGCAGTCGACAGGGGAATTCACCCCTCCACTTT
-,TRBD2,TRBJ2-1,TRBV7-9,CASSLLSGGVYNEQFF,TGTGCCAGCAGCCTATTAAGCGGGGGGGTCTACAATGAGCAGTTCTTC
-,TRBD1,TRBJ1-2,TRBV5-1,CASSALTGISNYGYTF,TGCGCCAGCAGCGCCCTGACAGGGATATCAAACTATGGCTACACCTTC
-,TRBD1,TRBJ1-5,TRBV30,CAWRPTGSGNQPQHF,TGTGCCTGGAGGCCGACAGGGTCCGGCAATCAGCCCCAGCATTTT
-,-,TRBJ1-4,TRBV30,CAWNWGTSDSATNEKLFF,TGTGCCTGGAACTGGGGGACTTCCGACAGTGCAACTAATGAAAAACTGTTTTTT
-,-,TRBJ1-1,TRBV5-4,CASSPADGRGYTEAFF,TGTGCCAGCAGCCCCGCGGACGGCAGGGGTTATACTGAAGCTTTCTTT
-,TRBD1,TRBJ2-7,TRBV25-1,CASRGQGRSHEQYF,TGTGCCAGCAGGGGACAGGGTAGGTCCCACGAGCAGTACTTC
-,-,TRBJ1-6,TRBV19,CASKNREKGISPLHF,TGTGCCAGTAAGAACCGGGAAAAAGGGATTTCACCCCTCCACTTT
-,-,TRBJ2-7,TRBV18,CASSPTGTTYEQYF,TGTGCCAGCTCACCCACCGGCACTACCTACGAGCAGTACTTC
-,-,TRBJ2-3,TRBV3-1/TRBV3-2,CASSPVWRQSSSTDTQYF,TGTGCCAGCAGCCCCGTCTGGAGACAGTCCTCTAGCACAGATACGCAGTATTTT
-,TRBD2,TRBJ2-5,TRBV2,CASSRLAGGSETQYF,TGTGCCAGCAGCAGACTAGCGGGGGGATCTGAGACCCAGTACTTC
-,-,TRBJ1-2,TRBV11-2,CASSLDRTAEHGYTF,TGTGCCAGCAGCTTAGATAGGACAGCAGAACATGGCTACACCTTC
-,TRBD1,TRBJ1-1,TRBV25-1,CASSPTDRAEAFF,TGTGCCAGCAGCCCCACGGACAGGGCTGAAGCTTTCTTT
-,-,TRBJ1-6,TRBV28,CASSVGQEVSSPLHF,TGTGCCAGCAGTGTCGGACAAGAAGTTAGTTCACCCCTCCACTTT
-,TRBD2,TRBJ2-2,TRBV7-2,CASSERGNTGELFF,TGTGCCAGCAGCGAGCGGGGAAACACCGGGGAGCTGTTTTTT
-,TRBD1,TRBJ1-1,TRBV5-1,CASSPRTTGKNDKAFF,TGCGCCAGCAGCCCACGAACGACAGGGAAGAACGATAAAGCTTTCTTT
-,TRBD1,TRBJ1-5,TRBV27,CASSLSRTGGDQPQHF,TGTGCCAGCAGTTTGTCGCGGACAGGTGGCGACCAGCCCCAGCATTTT
once,TRBD1,TRBJ2-3,TRBV10-3,CAISDGQGPPTDTQYF,TGTGCCATCAGTGATGGACAGGGGCCCCCCACAGATACGCAGTATTTT
-,-,TRBJ1-2,TRBV18,CASSPGGFAYGYTF,TGTGCCAGCTCACCAGGGGGGTTTGCCTATGGCTACACCTTC
few,-,TRBJ2-5,TRBV7-9,CASTVAGPPESQYF,TGTGCCAGCACCGTCGCGGGGCCGCCAGAGTCCCAGTACTTC
-,-,TRBJ1-2,TRBV19,CATTDGPYYGYTF,TGTGCCACCACTGATGGGCCTTACTATGGCTACACCTTC
-,-,TRBJ1-1,TRBV6-5,CASSYTGNTEAFF,TGTGCCAGCAGTTACACAGGGAACACTGAAGCTTTCTTT
-,-,TRBJ1-2,TRBV2,CASSRTGLDLIRGYTF,TGTGCCAGCAGTCGAACGGGACTTGACCTTATAAGGGGCTACACCTTC
-,-,TRBJ1-5,TRBV6-1,CASSERGPNQPQHF,TGTGCCAGCAGTGAAAGAGGGCCCAATCAGCCCCAGCATTTT
-,-,TRBJ2-3,TRBV2,CASSILAAGDTQYF,TGTGCCAGCAGCATTTTAGCGGCGGGAGATACGCAGTATTTT
-,-,TRBJ2-3,TRBV15,CATSRDVGGASTDTQYF,TGTGCCACCAGCAGAGATGTAGGGGGTGCTAGCACAGATACGCAGTATTTT
-,-,TRBJ2-7,TRBV7-2,CASSFSGQTYEQYF,TGTGCCAGCAGCTTCAGCGGACAGACCTACGAGCAGTACTTC
-,-,TRBJ1-5,TRBV2,CASSLNARVNQPQHF,TGTGCCAGCAGCCTTAATGCCAGGGTGAATCAGCCCCAGCATTTT
-,TRBD1,TRBJ1-2,TRBV18,CASSPGTGANYGYTF,TGTGCCAGCTCACCGGGGACAGGGGCTAACTATGGCTACACCTTC
-,TRBD1,TRBJ2-2,TRBV19,CASSPQGFGFANTGELFF,TGTGCCAGTAGTCCACAGGGGTTTGGCTTTGCGAACACCGGGGAGCTGTTTTTT
-,-,TRBJ2-3,TRBV2,CASTAGGTDTQYF,TGTGCCAGCACCGCCGGAGGCACAGATACGCAGTATTTT
once,TRBD2,TRBJ2-7,TRBV5-4,CASSLGSGGSYEQYF,TGTGCCAGCAGCTTGGGTAGCGGGGGCTCCTACGAGCAGTACTTC
-,TRBD1,TRBJ1-2,TRBV19,CASSITWDRENGYTF,TGTGCCAGTAGTATTACCTGGGACAGGGAAAATGGCTACACCTTC
-,-,TRBJ1-2,TRBV9,CASSPSGTPHIVSGYTF,TGTGCCAGCAGCCCTAGCGGGACACCTCATATAGTATCGGGCTACACCTTC
-,TRBD1,TRBJ2-3,TRBV6-6,CASSYVRTGGADTQYF,TGTGCCAGCAGTTACGTCCGGACAGGGGGCGCAGATACGCAGTATTTT
-,TRBD1,TRBJ1-6,TRBV11-2,CASTLRIQGASSYNSPLHF,TGTGCCAGCACCTTAAGGATCCAGGGGGCGAGCTCCTATAATTCACCCCTCCACTTT
-,-,TRBJ2-7,TRBV7-9,CASSPTGSYEQYF,TGTGCCAGCAGCCCTACAGGCTCCTACGAGCAGTACTTC
-,TRBD1,TRBJ1-1,TRBV7-6,CASSSFLTGGNTEAFF,TGTGCCAGCAGCTCCTTTCTGACAGGGGGCAACACTGAAGCTTTCTTT
-,-,TRBJ2-5,TRBV7-6,CASSLTPRGDRRETQYF,TGTGCCAGCAGCTTAACCCCCAGGGGGGACCGGCGTGAGACCCAGTACTTC
-,TRBD1,TRBJ2-1,TRBV9,CASSPGTASYNEQFF,TGTGCCAGCAGCCCGGGGACAGCCAGTTACAATGAGCAGTTCTTC
-,-,TRBJ2-1,TRBV21-1,CASSAGTSGECEQFF,TGTGCCAGCAGCGCCGGGACTAGCGGGGAATGTGAGCAGTTCTTC
once,-,TRBJ2-5,TRBV6-1,CASSEVPVETQYF,TGTGCCAGCAGTGAAGTACCGGTGGAGACCCAGTACTTC
-,TRBD2,TRBJ2-2,TRBV11-2,CASSHGLAGITGELFF,TGTGCCAGCAGCCATGGACTAGCGGGGATCACCGGGGAGCTGTTTTTT
once,-,TRBJ1-6,TRBV30,CAWSVGNPGATYNSPLHF,TGTGCCTGGAGTGTAGGAAATCCAGGGGCCACCTATAATTCACCCCTCCACTTT
-,TRBD2,TRBJ2-7,TRBV2,CASSRLAGGSYEQYF,TGTGCCAGCAGCCGACTAGCGGGGGGGTCCTACGAGCAGTACTTC
-,-,TRBJ1-2,TRBV29-1,CSAPLAGKDGYTF,TGCAGCGCACCGCTGGCAGGGAAGGATGGCTACACCTTC
-,-,TRBJ2-3,TRBV5-8,CASSLRQTDTQYF,TGTGCCAGCAGCTTGAGACAGACAGATACGCAGTATTTT